The source of this T cell receptor (beta chain) is a study of CXCR3-negative and CXCR3-positive naive CD8 T cells. There are 12 residues in the CDR3. Per germline, CDR1 MNHEY and CDR2 SMNVEV (reference sequence). The TRB libraries of cDNA were built by UMI-labeled 5' RACE. TCRdb re-called the 5' RACE reads, yielding one record per CDR3 amino acid sequence without DNA. The sample includes 150,000 to 160,000 distinct CDR3 sequences. The authors gated naive CD8+ T cells as CD45RO-CCR7+CD27+CD95-. Overall study results and limits: Naive cells with CXCR3 showed TRB CDR3s that were more hydrophobic than those in CXCR3-negative naive cells.

A note on this clonotype: Its antigen is still unknown.

The source is a human donor in good health. Some clones in this sample may be carry-over from other donors' samples. Material: naive CXCR3+ CD8+ T cells from blood. Documented subset: CD45RO-CCR7+CD27+CD95- naive CD8+ T cells expressing CXCR3 (TNR3+). The gene calls are TRBV27 and TRBJ2-7; TCRdb indicates TRBD1, and absent DNA this call remains unverified. Here the CDR3 reads CASSLFRGEQYF.